This T cell receptor (beta chain) was recorded in a study of blood T cells in healthy people across ages. Alongside a J-beta primer mix, a sample-barcoded 5' primer served in a second PCR lasting roughly 7 to 12 cycles. TCRdb re-analysed the 5' RACE reads in MiXCR, keeping a single row per CDR3 protein. Of about 1.5 million distinct CDR3 sequences listed, roughly 43% were seen once; the top ten hold about 4%. Deletions cut 6 bases from V and 0 bases from J, with 8 bases between. Per the germline V gene, CDR1 is DFQATT and CDR2 is SNEGSKA (reference sequence). This CDR3 region has 12 residues. Sequencing was done on a sample of blood. This sequence was found in a woman aged 18-30 years in good health. The chain is built from TRBV20-1 and TRBJ2-5, with D possibly TRBD1 on 6 matching bases. The DNA for the CDR3 is TGCAGTGCAAGGGGGTACCAAGAGACCCAGTACTTC. It yields the protein CSARGYQETQYF.